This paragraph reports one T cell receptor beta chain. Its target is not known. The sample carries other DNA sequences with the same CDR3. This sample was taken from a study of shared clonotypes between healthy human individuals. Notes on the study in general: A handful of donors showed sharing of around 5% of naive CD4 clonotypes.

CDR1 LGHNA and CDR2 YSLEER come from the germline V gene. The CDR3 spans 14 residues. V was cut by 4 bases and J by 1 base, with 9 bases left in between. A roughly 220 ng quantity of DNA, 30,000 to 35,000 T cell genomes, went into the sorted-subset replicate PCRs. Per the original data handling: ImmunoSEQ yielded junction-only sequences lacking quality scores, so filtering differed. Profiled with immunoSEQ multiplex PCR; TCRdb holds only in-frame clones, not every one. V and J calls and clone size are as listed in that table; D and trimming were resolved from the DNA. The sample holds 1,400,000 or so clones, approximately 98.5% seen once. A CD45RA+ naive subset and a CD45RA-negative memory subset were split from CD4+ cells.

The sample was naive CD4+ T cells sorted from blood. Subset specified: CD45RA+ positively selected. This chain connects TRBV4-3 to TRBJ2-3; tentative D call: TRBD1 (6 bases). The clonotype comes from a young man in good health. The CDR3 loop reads CASSPGQRTDTQYF. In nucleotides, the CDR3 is TGCGCCAGCAGCCCAGGACAGCGCACAGATACGCAGTATTTT.